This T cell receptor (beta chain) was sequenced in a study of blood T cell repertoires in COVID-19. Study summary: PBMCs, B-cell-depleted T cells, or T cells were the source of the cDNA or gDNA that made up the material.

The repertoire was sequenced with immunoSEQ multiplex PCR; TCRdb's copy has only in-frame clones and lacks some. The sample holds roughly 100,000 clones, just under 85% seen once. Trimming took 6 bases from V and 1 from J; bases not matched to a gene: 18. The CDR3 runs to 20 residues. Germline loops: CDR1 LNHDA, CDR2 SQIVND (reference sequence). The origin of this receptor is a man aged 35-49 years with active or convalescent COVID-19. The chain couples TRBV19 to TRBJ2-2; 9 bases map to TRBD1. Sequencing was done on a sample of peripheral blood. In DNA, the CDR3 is TGTGCCAGTAGAGGGGGTTCGCGGGACAGGGTGTTGTGGAACACCGGGGAGCTGTTTTTT. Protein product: CASRGGSRDRVLWNTGELFF. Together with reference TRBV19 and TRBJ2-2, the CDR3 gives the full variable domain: DGGITQSPKYLFRKEGQNVTLSCEQNLNHDAMYWYRQDPGQGLRLIYYSQIVNDFQKGDIAEGYSVSREKKESFPLTVTSAQKNPTAFYLCASRGGSRDRVLWNTGELFFGEGSRLTVL.